The 24 T cell receptor beta chains in this list originate from one sample, sequenced in a study of blood T cell repertoires in COVID-19. TCRdb's table, derived via immunoSEQ multiplex PCR, lists solely in-frame clones and lacks some. The sample has roughly 230,000 clones; more than 70% are singletons. Material: peripheral blood. The origin of the receptors is a man between 40 and 49 years old with active or convalescent COVID-19.

V and J are TRBV19 and TRBJ2-1, with 9 bases identical to TRBD1. This CDR3 comprises 16 residues. V lost 4 bases to trimming and J lost 3 bases; unmatched junction nucleotides: 7. In germline, CDR1 is LNHDA, CDR2 SQIVND (reference sequence). The CDR3 DNA reads TGTGCCAGTAGTACCTCCGGGACAGGGAACTACAATGAGCAGTTCTTC. It specifies CASSTSGTGNYNEQFF.

The CDR3 loop reads CVRSSRASGPFREQFF. DNA for the CDR3: TGTGTCAGAAGCTCCAGGGCTAGCGGGCCTTTTCGGGAGCAGTTCTTC. The genes are TRBV7-5 and TRBJ2-1; TRBD2 was called by the table and not checked on the DNA. TRBV7-5 is marked as a pseudogene. The CDR3 is 16 residues long.

This sequence joins TRBV6-5 and TRBJ1-1, with D possibly TRBD1 on 6 matching bases. The CDR3 is 14 residues long. V was shortened by 2 bases and J by 11 bases, with 18 bases between the two germline ends. Germline CDR1 reads MNHEY; CDR2 reads SVGAGI. CDR3 nucleotides: TGTGCCAGCAGTTACCTAGAGGGGACACCAAAGGCTTTCTTT. It codes for CASSYLEGTPKAFF.

The CDR3 DNA follows: TGTGCCAGCACAGGACAGGGAGGCACCTACGAGCAGTACTTC. Residues: CASTGQGGTYEQYF. The chain employs TRBV6-5 and TRBJ2-7, with TRBD1 matching over 8 bases. The CDR3 extends over 14 amino acids. The germline V gene has CDR1 MNHEY and CDR2 SVGAGI. V was clipped by 7 bases and J by 2 bases; unmatched bases: 7.

This chain connects TRBV6-1 to TRBJ1-2; weak D call: TRBD1 (6 bases). The CDR3 spans 14 residues. Germline V gene lookup returns CDR1 MNHNS and CDR2 SASEGT. Trimming removed 2 bases at V and 4 bases at J, with 11 bases between. DNA of the CDR3: TGTGCCAGCAGTGAACCAGGGGAGGGCTATGGCTACACCTTC. Its translation: CASSEPGEGYGYTF.

The J gene is TRBJ2-3, the V gene TRBV6-5, with TRBD1 matching 7 bases. There are 15 residues in the CDR3. Germline V gives CDR1 MNHEY, CDR2 SVGAGI. The trim removed 2 bases at V and 2 bases at J, leaving 4 bases unmatched. The CDR3 DNA sequence: TGTGCCAGCAGTTACGGGACAGAGCTCACAGATACGCAGTATTTT. It encodes CASSYGTELTDTQYF.

This clone has more than one count but fewer than ten. The chain has TRBV7-8 and TRBJ2-1; 8 bases align to TRBD2. The CDR3 contains 17 residues. Trimming removed 3 bases from V and 0 bases from J; junction bases left unmatched: 7. Germline assignment: CDR1 SGHVS and CDR2 FQNEAQ. CDR3 in DNA: TGTGCCAGCAGCTTCCCCTCGGGGGGGAGCTCCTACAATGAGCAGTTCTTC. Translating gives CASSFPSGGSSYNEQFF.

The chain recombines TRBV13 with TRBJ1-2; the D gene is possibly TRBD1 (5 bases). The V and J ends lost 3 bases and 2 bases respectively, with 10 bases between them. The germline CDR1 and CDR2 sequences are PRHDT and FYEKMQ (reference sequence). This CDR3 is 14 amino acids long. The CDR3 nucleotides are TGTGCCAGCAGCTTCCAGGGTGGCAACTATGGCTACACCTTC. The encoded protein is CASSFQGGNYGYTF.

CDR3: CASSLDGGQPYGYTF. As DNA, the CDR3 is TGTGCCAGCAGCTTAGATGGTGGGCAACCCTATGGCTACACCTTC. J is TRBJ1-2 and V is TRBV7-2; no reliable D call. The CDR3 is 15 residues long. The V and J ends lost 1 base and 4 bases respectively, with 13 bases between them. CDR1 is SGHTA, CDR2 FQGNSA, per germline.

The V gene is TRBV6-5, the J gene TRBJ1-3; the D gene is possibly TRBD1 (6 bases). Trimming removed 5 bases from V and 0 bases from J, with 11 bases in between. CDR3 length: 15 residues. Germline V gene sequence: CDR1 MNHEY, CDR2 SVGAGI. Here the CDR3 DNA reads TGTGCCAGCAGTACCAGGGGCAACTCTGGAAACACCATATATTTT. This gives the protein CASSTRGNSGNTIYF.

This clone has a handful of counts. The rearrangement uses TRBV28 and TRBJ2-7; 7 positions match TRBD1. Germline CDR1 MDHEN, CDR2 SYDVKM. The CDR3 runs 14 residues. V gave up 6 bases and J gave up 2 bases; unmatched junction bases: 7. The chain's CDR3 is CASRPQGVTYEQYF. CDR3 sequence (DNA): TGTGCCAGCAGGCCCCAGGGGGTTACCTACGAGCAGTACTTC.

The CDR3 region is CASSARDRLNGYTF. CDR3 sequence (DNA): TGTGCCAGCAGCGCACGGGACAGATTAAATGGCTACACCTTC. The chain is built from TRBV7-2 and TRBJ1-2; 7 bases line up with TRBD1. This CDR3 is 14 amino acids long. After removal of 5 bases from V and 6 bases from J, the junction contained 9 bases not matched to a gene. Per the germline V gene, CDR1 is SGHTA and CDR2 is FQGNSA.

J is TRBJ2-2 and V is TRBV19; 9 bases map to TRBD1. The CDR3 has 16 amino acids. The V and J ends lost 6 bases and 6 bases, in that order; junction bases with no gene match: 11. CDR1 and CDR2 (germline): LNHDA, SQIVND (reference sequence). The CDR3 bases are TGTGCCAGTAGCCTCCGGGACAGGGTGGATGCCGGGGAGCTGTTTTTT. Translated: CASSLRDRVDAGELFF.

V usage is TRBV18 and J usage is TRBJ2-2; tentatively, D is TRBD1 (7 bases). The CDR3 covers 17 residues. The V gene's germline CDR1 is KGHSH and CDR2 LQKENI. Deletions cut 1 base from V and 6 bases from J, with 18 bases between. CDR3 sequence reads: CASSPQEGQTGSGELFF. The CDR3 DNA reads as TGTGCCAGCTCACCACAGGAGGGACAGACAGGGTCCGGGGAGCTGTTTTTT.

The CDR3 DNA reads as TGTGCCATCAGTGAAAGTTCGTGGGGCTCTGGGGGCTACACCTTC. Translation gives CAISESSWGSGGYTF. J is TRBJ1-2 and V is TRBV10-3; TRBD1 is a possible D gene (5 bases). This CDR3 comprises 15 residues. Germline values: CDR1 ENHRY, CDR2 SYGVKD. The V end lost 3 bases, the J end lost 8 bases, and 19 bases lay between the germline ends.

The chain employs TRBV27 and TRBJ1-1; tentatively, D is TRBD1 (5 bases). Trimming shortened V by 4 bases and J by 5 bases, and 14 bases separated the two germline ends. In germline, CDR1 is MNHEY, CDR2 SMNVEV (reference sequence). The CDR3 covers 14 residues. CDR3 in DNA: TGTGCCAGCAGTTCTGGGGGAGGGAGGACTGAAGCTTTCTTT. Amino acid sequence: CASSSGGGRTEAFF.

The chain uses TRBV7-9 and TRBJ2-6; D remains unclear. V was trimmed by 7 bases and J by 1 base, leaving 5 bases between them. Germline V CDR1 and CDR2: SEHNR, FQNEAQ (reference sequence). The CDR3 runs to 13 residues. CDR3 region: CASTLSGANVLTF. CDR3 DNA sequence: TGTGCCAGCACTCTATCTGGGGCCAACGTCCTGACTTTC. Together with reference TRBV7-9 and TRBJ2-6, the CDR3 gives the full variable domain: DTGVSQNPRHKITKRGQNVTFRCDPISEHNRLYWYRQTLGQGPEFLTYFQNEAQLEKSRLLSDRFSAERPKGSFSTLEIQRTEQGDSAMYLCASTLSGANVLTFGAGSRLTVL.

The V gene is TRBV7-2, the J gene TRBJ1-5; weak D call: TRBD1 (6 bases). The ends were cut back, 0 bases at V and 0 bases at J, with 12 bases in the middle. The CDR3 length is 17 residues. Germline V lookup: CDR1 SGHTA, CDR2 FQGNSA. In DNA form, the CDR3 reads TGTGCCAGCAGCTTAGCGAGAGGGGGGGTTAGCAATCAGCCCCAGCATTTT. This encodes CASSLARGGVSNQPQHF.

The chain recombines TRBV6-5 with TRBJ1-2, with 8 bases fitting TRBD1. The CDR3 totals 15 residues. Per germline, CDR1 MNHEY and CDR2 SVGAGI. Germline trimming cut 5 bases from V and 3 bases from J; bases unmatched to any gene: 8. CDR3 bases: TGTGCCAGCAGTCACCCGACAGGGGCGGACTATGGCTACACCTTC. It specifies CASSHPTGADYGYTF.

This chain links TRBV6-5 with TRBJ1-4; D not certain. This CDR3 is 14 amino acids long. The ends were cut back, 2 bases at V and 3 bases at J, with 7 bases in the middle. Germline V gene data show CDR1 as MNHEY and CDR2 as SVGAGI. CDR3: CASSYTEANEKLFF. For the CDR3, the DNA is TGTGCCAGCAGTTACACGGAGGCTAATGAAAAACTGTTTTTT.

This clone was seen just once. This chain connects TRBV9 to TRBJ1-1; 8 bases fit TRBD1. V was clipped by 0 bases and J by 4 bases; unmatched bases: 8. The CDR3 is made up of 16 amino acids. The germline gives CDR1 SGDLS, CDR2 YYNGEE. CDR3 bases: TGTGCCAGCAGCGTAGAGGGCAGGGGGCTTCGCACTGAAGCTTTCTTT. Translation gives CASSVEGRGLRTEAFF.

V and J are TRBV4-1 and TRBJ2-1; the D gene is possibly TRBD2 (6 bases). The germline V gene encodes CDR1 MGHRA and CDR2 YSYEKL. Trimming left V 4 bases short and J 0 bases short, with 16 bases between. CDR3 size: 17 residues. CDR3 nucleotide sequence: TGCGCCAGCAGCCCAACTATAGCGGAGAGCTCCTACAATGAGCAGTTCTTC. Amino acids: CASSPTIAESSYNEQFF.

The J gene is TRBJ2-4, the V gene TRBV11-2, with TRBD2 matching 11 bases. CDR1 SGHAT and CDR2 FQNNGV come from the germline V gene. The CDR3 extends over 15 amino acids. The V gene end was trimmed by 3 bases and the J gene end by 6 bases; junction bases not matched to a gene: 4. CDR3 DNA sequence: TGTGCCAGCAGCTTGATAGCGGGAGGGATAAACATTCAGTACTTC. It encodes CASSLIAGGINIQYF.

The CDR3 DNA sequence: TGCGCCAGCAGCGTCGGGACAGGGCTCATGAACACTGAAGCTTTCTTT. It specifies CASSVGTGLMNTEAFF. The V and J genes are TRBV5-1 and TRBJ1-1; 9 bases align to TRBD1. This CDR3 region has 16 residues. Per the germline V gene, CDR1 is SGHRS and CDR2 is YFSETQ. V lost 4 bases and J lost 0; bases outside the gene matches: 7.